This T cell receptor beta chain is from a study of low-dose radiotherapy and immunotherapy resistance in tumors. TRAV- and TRBV-specific primers primed first-strand cDNA, covering alpha and beta chains. TCR amplification involved about 18 PCR cycles with a constant-region primer and V-primer adapter. TCRdb re-derived calls from the reads in MiXCR, one entry per CDR3 protein. The data show 85,000 to 95,000 distinct CDR3 sequences, 20% to 25% seen once. This clonotype was seen many times. Sample time point: after trial treatment. Treatment noted: LDRT plus nivolumab, ipilimumab, low-dose cyclophosphamide and aspirin (RACIN trial). Those eligible were patients bearing advanced solid tumors lacking tumor-infiltrating lymphocytes. Germline loops: CDR1 ENHRY, CDR2 SYGVKD. Between the trimmed V and J ends, which lost 0 bases and 0 bases, there was a span of 10 bases. The CDR3 has 16 amino acids.

This receptor was obtained from a female donor with ovarian cancer. Sequences were derived from PBMCs, sampled after low-dose radiotherapy plus immunotherapy. The chain combines TRBV10-3 with TRBJ2-3; maybe TRBD1 (6 bases). The CDR3, as DNA: TGTGCCATCAGTGAGTCTGGGACAAGTAGCACAGATACGCAGTATTTT. Protein sequence: CAISESGTSSTDTQYF.